These T cell receptor beta chains were read from a single sample in a study of blood T cell repertoires in COVID-19. Generated by immunoSEQ multiplex PCR, the TCRdb table keeps only in-frame clones and is missing some. Of under 40,000 clones listed, 80% are singletons. Sequencing used peripheral blood. The receptors here all came from a woman aged 70-85 years with acute or convalescent COVID-19. Each CDR3 is given with its conserved first and last residue. The D gene is left open where the match is weak. The size field is filled for only some rows; it gives once, few, many or a size class.

D gene: TRBD1
J gene: TRBJ2-1
V gene: TRBV28
clone size: -
CDR3 protein: CASTTGQGHNEQFF
CDR3 DNA: TGTGCCAGCACGACCGGACAGGGGCACAATGAGCAGTTCTTC

D gene: -
J gene: TRBJ1-5
V gene: TRBV4-1
clone size: -
CDR3 protein: CASSHPMSQPQHF
CDR3 DNA: TGCGCCAGCAGCCACCCGATGAGTCAGCCCCAGCATTTT

D gene: -
J gene: TRBJ2-1
V gene: TRBV6-5
clone size: -
CDR3 protein: CASSYTGSPGYEQFF
CDR3 DNA: TGTGCCAGCAGTTACACCGGGTCCCCCGGCTATGAGCAGTTCTTC

D gene: TRBD1
J gene: TRBJ2-3
V gene: TRBV28
clone size: -
CDR3 protein: CASSTPGQGLLTDTQYF
CDR3 DNA: TGTGCCAGCAGCACCCCGGGACAGGGGCTACTCACAGATACGCAGTATTTT

D gene: -
J gene: TRBJ1-5
V gene: TRBV2
clone size: once
CDR3 protein: CASSVQAPAPQHF
CDR3 DNA: TGTGCCAGCAGTGTTCAGGCACCCGCACCCCAGCATTTT

D gene: -
J gene: TRBJ2-6
V gene: TRBV28
clone size: -
CDR3 protein: CASGPPGRAIGANVLTF
CDR3 DNA: TGTGCCAGCGGACCCCCGGGAAGGGCAATTGGGGCCAACGTCCTGACTTTC

D gene: -
J gene: TRBJ2-7
V gene: TRBV6-4
clone size: -
CDR3 protein: CASVRCWSWYEQYF
CDR3 DNA: TGTGCCAGCGTACGGTGTTGGAGTTGGTACGAGCAGTACTTC

D gene: TRBD2
J gene: TRBJ2-1
V gene: TRBV6-1
clone size: medium-sized
CDR3 protein: CASSEAAGGGNEQFF
CDR3 DNA: TGTGCCAGCAGTGAAGCAGCGGGAGGCGGTAATGAGCAGTTCTTC

D gene: -
J gene: TRBJ1-4
V gene: TRBV6-5
clone size: -
CDR3 protein: CASSSYRTTNEKLFF
CDR3 DNA: TGTGCCAGCAGTAGCTACAGAACAACTAATGAAAAACTGTTTTTT

D gene: -
J gene: TRBJ2-1
V gene: TRBV18
clone size: -
CDR3 protein: CASSPPEGNVGNEQFF
CDR3 DNA: TGTGCCAGCTCACCACCGGAGGGTAATGTTGGCAATGAGCAGTTCTTC

D gene: TRBD2
J gene: TRBJ2-7
V gene: TRBV27
clone size: few
CDR3 protein: CASSSRDYPYEQYF
CDR3 DNA: TGTGCCAGCAGTTCCCGGGACTATCCCTACGAGCAGTACTTC

D gene: -
J gene: TRBJ2-7
V gene: TRBV7-2
clone size: -
CDR3 protein: CASRGGSYEQYF
CDR3 DNA: TGTGCCAGCAGGGGGGGTTCCTACGAGCAGTACTTC

D gene: -
J gene: TRBJ1-6
V gene: TRBV20-1
clone size: -
CDR3 protein: CSASNRGNGNSPLHF
CDR3 DNA: TGCAGTGCTAGTAATCGGGGTAATGGGAATTCACCCCTCCACTTT

D gene: TRBD2
J gene: TRBJ2-1
V gene: TRBV24-1
clone size: -
CDR3 protein: CATSDRLAAFGDEQFF
CDR3 DNA: TGTGCCACCAGTGATAGACTAGCGGCGTTTGGCGATGAGCAGTTCTTC

D gene: -
J gene: TRBJ1-1
V gene: TRBV5-4
clone size: -
CDR3 protein: CASSLAFSGMNTEAFF
CDR3 DNA: TGTGCCAGCAGCTTGGCCTTTTCGGGTATGAACACTGAAGCTTTCTTT

D gene: -
J gene: TRBJ1-2
V gene: TRBV6-6
clone size: -
CDR3 protein: CASSYREDGYTF
CDR3 DNA: TGTGCCAGCAGTTACCGGGAGGATGGCTACACCTTC

D gene: -
J gene: TRBJ1-6
V gene: TRBV11-2
clone size: -
CDR3 protein: CASSFGGNSPLHF
CDR3 DNA: TGTGCCAGCAGCTTTGGGGGGAATTCACCCCTCCACTTT

D gene: TRBD1
J gene: TRBJ2-5
V gene: TRBV14
clone size: -
CDR3 protein: CASSQDRGRDWKETQYF
CDR3 DNA: TGTGCCAGCAGCCAGGACAGGGGGCGCGATTGGAAAGAGACCCAGTACTTC

D gene: -
J gene: TRBJ2-5
V gene: TRBV25-1
clone size: once
CDR3 protein: CATAHLVGGAGETQYF
CDR3 DNA: TGTGCCACCGCTCACCTAGTAGGGGGCGCGGGGGAGACCCAGTACTTC

D gene: TRBD1
J gene: TRBJ1-3
V gene: TRBV4-1
clone size: -
CDR3 protein: CASSRPGQDSSGNTIYF
CDR3 DNA: TGCGCCAGCAGTAGACCGGGACAGGATAGCTCTGGAAACACCATATATTTT

D gene: -
J gene: TRBJ2-1
V gene: TRBV11-3
clone size: -
CDR3 protein: CASSATSSYNEQFF
CDR3 DNA: TGTGCCAGCAGCGCCACTTCTTCCTACAATGAGCAGTTCTTC

D gene: TRBD2
J gene: TRBJ2-1
V gene: TRBV19
clone size: few
CDR3 protein: CASGGKRGGLSSYNEQFF
CDR3 DNA: TGTGCCAGTGGTGGAAAGCGGGGGGGCCTTTCCTCCTACAATGAGCAGTTCTTC

D gene: TRBD1
J gene: TRBJ2-7
V gene: TRBV29-1
clone size: once
CDR3 protein: CSALGQDYEQYF
CDR3 DNA: TGCAGCGCCTTGGGACAGGATTACGAGCAGTACTTC

D gene: TRBD2
J gene: TRBJ2-3
V gene: TRBV7-2
clone size: -
CDR3 protein: CASSLRASGNTDTQYF
CDR3 DNA: TGTGCCAGCAGCTTACGCGCTAGCGGAAACACAGATACGCAGTATTTT

D gene: -
J gene: TRBJ1-4
V gene: TRBV25-1
clone size: -
CDR3 protein: CASSVLVPGGGNEKLFF
CDR3 DNA: TGTGCCAGCAGTGTACTCGTCCCCGGCGGGGGGAATGAAAAACTGTTTTTT

D gene: -
J gene: TRBJ2-3
V gene: TRBV5-1
clone size: -
CDR3 protein: CASSLNGAKVSFTDTQYF
CDR3 DNA: TGCGCCAGCAGCTTGAATGGGGCAAAAGTCTCGTTCACAGATACGCAGTATTTT

D gene: -
J gene: TRBJ2-5
V gene: TRBV7-9
clone size: -
CDR3 protein: CASSLPNIRSGETQYF
CDR3 DNA: TGTGCCAGCAGCTTACCCAACATTCGTAGCGGCGAGACCCAGTACTTC

D gene: TRBD2
J gene: TRBJ2-1
V gene: TRBV11-3
clone size: -
CDR3 protein: CASSSGLAAFGEQFF
CDR3 DNA: TGTGCCAGCAGCTCGGGACTAGCGGCCTTCGGTGAGCAGTTCTTC

D gene: -
J gene: TRBJ2-3
V gene: TRBV29-1
clone size: -
CDR3 protein: CSVTDSSDTQYF
CDR3 DNA: TGCAGCGTCACGGACAGCTCAGATACGCAGTATTTT

D gene: -
J gene: TRBJ1-2
V gene: TRBV12-3/TRBV12-4
clone size: -
CDR3 protein: CASSLRGNYGYTF
CDR3 DNA: TGTGCCAGCAGTTTAAGGGGTAACTATGGCTACACCTTC

D gene: TRBD1
J gene: TRBJ1-6
V gene: TRBV2
clone size: few
CDR3 protein: CASRTGTAENSPLHF
CDR3 DNA: TGTGCCAGCAGAACTGGGACAGCAGAAAATTCACCCCTCCACTTT

D gene: -
J gene: TRBJ1-2
V gene: TRBV6-5
clone size: -
CDR3 protein: CASSPGLDYGYTF
CDR3 DNA: TGTGCCAGCAGTCCCGGCCTAGACTATGGCTACACCTTC

D gene: -
J gene: TRBJ2-5
V gene: TRBV14
clone size: -
CDR3 protein: CASSQVGQGRETQYF
CDR3 DNA: TGTGCCAGCAGCCAAGTTGGGCAGGGTAGGGAGACCCAGTACTTC

D gene: TRBD1
J gene: TRBJ2-7
V gene: TRBV6-2/TRBV6-3
clone size: -
CDR3 protein: CASSRDRATYEQYF
CDR3 DNA: TGTGCCAGCAGCAGGGACAGGGCGACCTACGAGCAGTACTTC

D gene: TRBD1
J gene: TRBJ2-7
V gene: TRBV10-3
clone size: -
CDR3 protein: CAISRQGDYEQYF
CDR3 DNA: TGTGCCATCAGCAGACAGGGGGACTACGAGCAGTACTTC

D gene: TRBD1
J gene: TRBJ2-1
V gene: TRBV7-9
clone size: -
CDR3 protein: CASSPGQGEGNEQFF
CDR3 DNA: TGTGCCAGCAGCCCGGGACAGGGGGAGGGAAATGAGCAGTTCTTC

D gene: TRBD2
J gene: TRBJ2-1
V gene: TRBV5-1
clone size: -
CDR3 protein: CASSVRLAGGNEQFF
CDR3 DNA: TGCGCCAGCAGCGTAAGACTAGCGGGAGGCAATGAGCAGTTCTTC

D gene: -
J gene: TRBJ2-7
V gene: TRBV6-2/TRBV6-3
clone size: -
CDR3 protein: CASSYVMLVNSLYEQYF
CDR3 DNA: TGTGCCAGCAGTTACGTTATGTTGGTGAACTCACTCTACGAGCAGTACTTC

D gene: -
J gene: TRBJ2-1
V gene: TRBV7-2
clone size: -
CDR3 protein: CASSFRGPLERNEQFF
CDR3 DNA: TGTGCCAGCAGCTTTAGGGGCCCTTTAGAGAGGAATGAGCAGTTCTTC

D gene: TRBD1
J gene: TRBJ1-2
V gene: TRBV7-2
clone size: -
CDR3 protein: CASSQGQGVREGYTF
CDR3 DNA: TGTGCCAGCAGCCAAGGACAGGGGGTTAGAGAGGGCTACACCTTC

D gene: -
J gene: TRBJ1-5
V gene: TRBV27
clone size: -
CDR3 protein: CASSSTAGRNQPQHF
CDR3 DNA: TGTGCCAGCAGTTCTACCGCAGGGCGCAATCAGCCCCAGCATTTT

D gene: TRBD1
J gene: TRBJ2-7
V gene: TRBV27
clone size: -
CDR3 protein: CASSWDRGAYEQYF
CDR3 DNA: TGTGCCAGCAGTTGGGACAGGGGCGCCTACGAGCAGTACTTC

D gene: -
J gene: TRBJ2-2
V gene: TRBV20-1
clone size: -
CDR3 protein: CSASPWELFF
CDR3 DNA: TGCAGTGCTAGCCCCTGGGAGCTGTTTTTT

D gene: -
J gene: TRBJ1-1
V gene: TRBV10-1
clone size: -
CDR3 protein: CASSDSGYEVKAFF
CDR3 DNA: TGCGCCAGCAGTGATTCGGGGTATGAGGTGAAAGCTTTCTTT

D gene: -
J gene: TRBJ2-7
V gene: TRBV2
clone size: -
CDR3 protein: CASTAGIYEQYF
CDR3 DNA: TGTGCCAGCACCGCAGGAATATACGAGCAGTACTTC

D gene: TRBD2
J gene: TRBJ2-1
V gene: TRBV24-1
clone size: -
CDR3 protein: CATGGLAGNNEQFF
CDR3 DNA: TGTGCCACCGGTGGACTAGCGGGGAACAATGAGCAGTTCTTC

D gene: -
J gene: TRBJ2-5
V gene: TRBV25-1
clone size: -
CDR3 protein: CASRSGVETQYF
CDR3 DNA: TGTGCCAGCAGATCGGGGGTTGAGACCCAGTACTTC

D gene: -
J gene: TRBJ2-7
V gene: TRBV6-5
clone size: -
CDR3 protein: CASSYSGGGVYEQYF
CDR3 DNA: TGTGCCAGCAGTTACTCGGGAGGGGGAGTATACGAGCAGTACTTC

D gene: -
J gene: TRBJ2-1
V gene: TRBV19
clone size: few
CDR3 protein: CASTPPGTRSSYNEQFF
CDR3 DNA: TGTGCCAGTACCCCTCCTGGCACCCGGAGCTCCTACAATGAGCAGTTCTTC

D gene: -
J gene: TRBJ1-5
V gene: TRBV27
clone size: -
CDR3 protein: CASSLAGAGNQPQHF
CDR3 DNA: TGTGCCAGCAGTTTAGCAGGGGCGGGCAATCAGCCCCAGCATTTT

D gene: -
J gene: TRBJ2-1
V gene: TRBV24-1
clone size: few
CDR3 protein: CATSDRQVYNEQFF
CDR3 DNA: TGTGCCACCAGTGATCGACAGGTCTACAATGAGCAGTTCTTC

D gene: TRBD1
J gene: TRBJ2-7
V gene: TRBV6-6
clone size: -
CDR3 protein: CASSYDRVGQYF
CDR3 DNA: TGTGCCAGCAGTTACGACAGGGTGGGGCAGTACTTC